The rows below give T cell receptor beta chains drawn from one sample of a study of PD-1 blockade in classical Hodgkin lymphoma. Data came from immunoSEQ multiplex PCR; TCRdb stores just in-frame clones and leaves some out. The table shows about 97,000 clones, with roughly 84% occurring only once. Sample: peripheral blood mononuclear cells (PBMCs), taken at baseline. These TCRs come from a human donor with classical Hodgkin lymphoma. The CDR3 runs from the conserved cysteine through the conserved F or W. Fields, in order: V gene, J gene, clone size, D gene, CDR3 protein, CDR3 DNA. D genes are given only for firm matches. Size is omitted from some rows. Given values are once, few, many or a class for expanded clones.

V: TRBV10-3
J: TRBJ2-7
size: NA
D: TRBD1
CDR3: CAIRNAGTGVWEQYF
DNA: TGTGCCATCAGAAACGCCGGGACAGGGGTTTGGGAGCAGTACTTC

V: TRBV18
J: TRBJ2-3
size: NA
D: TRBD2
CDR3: CASSPRGGRAPTDTQYF
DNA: TGTGCCAGCTCACCACGGGGCGGGAGGGCCCCCACAGATACGCAGTATTTT

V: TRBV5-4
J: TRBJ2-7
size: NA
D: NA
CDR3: CASSLDRPRAYEQYF
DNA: TGTGCCAGCAGCTTGGATAGACCCCGCGCCTACGAGCAGTACTTC

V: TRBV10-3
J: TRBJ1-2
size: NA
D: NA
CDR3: CAISESITGPNYGYTF
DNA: TGTGCCATCAGTGAGTCGATTACGGGGCCTAACTATGGCTACACCTTC

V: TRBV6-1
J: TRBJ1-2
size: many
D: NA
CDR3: CASSEEGQFLMGYTF
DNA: TGTGCCAGCAGTGAAGAAGGACAGTTTTTAATGGGCTACACCTTC

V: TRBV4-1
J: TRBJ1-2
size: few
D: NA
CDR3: CASSLPTGGTLGYTF
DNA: TGCGCCAGCAGCCTCCCAACCGGGGGGACGTTGGGCTACACCTTC

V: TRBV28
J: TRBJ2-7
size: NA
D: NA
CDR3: CASSLMAGSSYEQYF
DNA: TGTGCCAGCAGTTTAATGGCAGGGAGCTCCTACGAGCAGTACTTC

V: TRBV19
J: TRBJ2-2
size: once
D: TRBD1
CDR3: CASRKIGTGGTGELFF
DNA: TGTGCCAGTAGAAAGATCGGGACAGGGGGCACGGGGGAGCTGTTTTTT

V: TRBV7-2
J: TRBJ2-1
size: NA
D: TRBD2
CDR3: CASSISVAGLYNEQFF
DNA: TGTGCCAGCAGCATTAGCGTAGCGGGCCTTTACAATGAGCAGTTCTTC

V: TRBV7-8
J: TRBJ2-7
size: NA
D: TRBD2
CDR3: CASSPRGGSYEQYF
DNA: TGTGCCAGCAGCCCCAGAGGCGGGAGCTACGAGCAGTACTTC

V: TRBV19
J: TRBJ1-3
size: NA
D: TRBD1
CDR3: CASSRPGQGSGNTIYF
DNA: TGTGCCAGTAGCCGGCCGGGACAGGGGAGCGGAAACACCATATATTTT

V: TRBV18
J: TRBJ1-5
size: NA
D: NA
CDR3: CASSPGGDQPQHF
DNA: TGTGCCAGCTCACCAGGGGGAGATCAGCCCCAGCATTTT

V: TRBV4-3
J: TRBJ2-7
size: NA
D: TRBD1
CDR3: CASSQDLRQGPNEQYF
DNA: TGCGCCAGCAGCCAAGATCTGAGACAGGGGCCTAACGAGCAGTACTTC

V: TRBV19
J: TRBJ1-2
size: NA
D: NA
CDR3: CASSPTHGANYGYTF
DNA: TGTGCCAGTAGTCCCACCCACGGAGCTAACTATGGCTACACCTTC

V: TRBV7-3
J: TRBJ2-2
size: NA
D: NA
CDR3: CASSLQGGHTGELFF
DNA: TGTGCCAGCAGCCTACAGGGTGGGCACACCGGGGAGCTGTTTTTT

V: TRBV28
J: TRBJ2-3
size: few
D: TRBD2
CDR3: CASSYEREIADTQYF
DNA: TGTGCCAGCAGTTATGAGCGGGAGATAGCGGATACGCAGTATTTT

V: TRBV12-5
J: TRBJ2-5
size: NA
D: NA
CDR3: CASGPPSIYETQYF
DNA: TGTGCTAGTGGCCCGCCTTCAATTTACGAGACCCAGTACTTC